The 14 T cell receptor beta chains below all came from one sample that was sequenced in a study of circulating CD8 cells and anti-PD-1 response in melanoma. Each library started from roughly 16 ng of total RNA using the QIAseq Immune Repertoire TCR panel. Each CDR3 protein is one row after TCRdb ran MiXCR on the reads. The repertoire holds 1,000 to 1,500 distinct CDR3 sequences, about 7.6% seen once, with approximately 16% in the top ten. Live CD3+CD8+TCRalphabeta+ cells were sorted into four subsets by PD-1 and/or TIGIT. The specimen was CD8+ T cells from PBMCs, collected at baseline or after one month of anti-PD-1 therapy (not recorded which). These receptors were collected from a human donor with melanoma.

Note on this clonotype: No conserved phenylalanine or tryptophan is present at the end of the CDR3, so a read error is the likely explanation. This rearrangement joins TRBV29-1 to TRBJ1-1; 8 nucleotides match TRBD1. V was pared by 1 base and J by 1 base, with 2 bases of the junction left unmatched. Germline V gene sequence: CDR1 SQVTM, CDR2 ANQGSEA. The CDR3 totals 14 residues. The CDR3 DNA sequence: TGCAGCGTTGAAGGAGGACAGGGGAACACTGAAGCTTTCCTT. Amino acid sequence: CSVEGGQGNTEAFL.

Relative to its sample, this clonotype is medium-sized. The genes are TRBV28 and TRBJ2-2, with 8 bases identical to TRBD1. The CDR3 extends over 16 amino acids. With 4 bases clipped from V and 2 bases from J, the junction kept 6 bases outside the gene matches. Per the germline V gene, CDR1 is MDHEN and CDR2 is SYDVKM. This CDR3 reads CASSSIDRGNTGELFF. CDR3 sequence (DNA): TGTGCCAGCAGTTCGATCGACAGGGGAAACACCGGGGAGCTGTTTTTT.

This clonotype is medium-sized by share. This chain joins TRBV27 and TRBJ1-5; D might be TRBD1 (5 bases). Germline CDR1 is MNHEY and CDR2 is SMNVEV (reference sequence). The CDR3 consists of 16 residues. V was clipped by 3 bases and J by 2 bases, with 14 bases between them. The CDR3 bases are TGTGCCAGCAGTTTGGGGGGTCGTTGGGGCAATCAGCCCCAGCATTTT. It is translated as CASSLGGRWGNQPQHF.

Of note for this clonotype: A clone one base away is much larger, so this may be a read error. The chain employs TRBV5-5 and TRBJ1-1; tentative D call: TRBD1 (5 bases). This CDR3 comprises 12 residues. In germline, CDR1 is SGHKS, CDR2 YYEKEE (reference sequence). V was clipped by 3 bases and J by 3 bases, with 6 bases between them. This chain's CDR3 is CASSSRDTEAFF. In DNA, the CDR3 is TGTGCCAGCAGCTCCAGGGACACTGAAGCTTTCTTT.

To note about this clonotype: A single base separates this from a much larger clone, so it may be a read error. The chain uses TRBV4-3 and TRBJ1-1; D possibly corresponds to TRBD1 (5 bases). This CDR3 has 14 amino acids. In germline, CDR1 is LGHNA, CDR2 YSLEER. In DNA form, the CDR3 reads TGCGCCAGCGGCCAAGGGGAAGGGAGCACTGAAGCTTTCTTT. Residues: CASGQGEGSTEAFF.

This clonotype is labeled as medium-sized. V gene TRBV19 combines with J gene TRBJ2-7, with D possibly TRBD2 on 6 matching bases. This CDR3 is built from 14 residues. CDR1 is LNHDA and CDR2 is SQIVND in the germline V gene (reference sequence). The V and J ends lost 0 bases and 6 bases respectively, with 12 bases between them. The CDR3 loop is CASSIDHGSGEQYF. In nucleotides, the CDR3 is TGTGCCAGTAGTATAGATCACGGGAGTGGCGAGCAGTACTTC.

This clonotype is categorized as medium-sized (0.01 to 0.1%). V usage is TRBV28 and J usage is TRBJ2-3; TRBD2 matches at 13 bases. Unmatched junction bases numbered 6, after V lost 6 bases and J lost 3 bases. CDR1 is MDHEN and CDR2 is SYDVKM in the germline V gene. The CDR3 totals 16 residues. CDR3 in amino acids: CASSRWTSGSTDTQYF. The CDR3 DNA is TGTGCCAGCAGCCGTTGGACTAGCGGGAGTACAGATACGCAGTATTTT. The variable domain in full, with the rest retrieved from reference TRBV28 and TRBJ2-3, is DVKVTQSSRYLVKRTGEKVFLECVQDMDHENMFWYRQDPGLGLRLIYFSYDVKMKEKGDIPEGYSVSREKKERFSLILESASTNQTSMYLCASSRWTSGSTDTQYFGPGTRLTVL.

This clonotype ranks as medium-sized (0.01 to 0.1%). The V call is TRBV7-3, the J call TRBJ1-1; TRBD1 might be the D (6 bases). There are 14 residues in the CDR3. Trimming took 5 bases from V and 1 from J, leaving 11 bases between them. Germline values: CDR1 SGHTA, CDR2 FQGTGA. In nucleotides, the CDR3 is TGTGCCAGCAGCCAAACAGGGCCGAACACTGAAGCTTTCTTT. Translation: CASSQTGPNTEAFF.

By sample share, this clonotype is medium-sized. The chain recombines TRBV28 with TRBJ2-2; D gene ambiguous. Germline V gene data show CDR1 as MDHEN and CDR2 as SYDVKM. CDR3 length: 11 amino acids. V was cut by 6 bases and J by 6 bases, with 5 bases left in between. The CDR3 DNA is TGTGCCAGCAGCAAGGCCGGGGAGCTGTTTTTT. Its protein product is CASSKAGELFF.

By sample fraction, this clonotype is medium-sized. This rearrangement joins TRBV12-3 or TRBV12-4 to TRBJ2-1; TRBD1 or TRBD2 may be the D gene (6 bases each). The CDR3 length is 12 residues. V was pared by 6 bases and J by 8 bases, with 11 bases between. The CDR3 DNA reads TGTGCCAGCAGCTTGGGGGGCTATGAGCAGTTCTTC. This encodes CASSLGGYEQFF.

In this sample, this clonotype turned up a few times. The junction and the germline gene differ at one end; a read error may be behind it. The rearrangement uses TRBV20-1 and TRBJ2-7; 9 bases fit TRBD1. The CDR3 totals 16 residues. Per germline, CDR1 DFQATT and CDR2 SNEGSKA (reference sequence). DNA for the CDR3: TGTAGTGCTAGAGACCCGGACAGGGGCCTATCCTACGAGCAGTACTTC. Translated: CSARDPDRGLSYEQYF.

This clonotype is medium-sized. The rearrangement links TRBV20-1 to TRBJ2-3; D is tentatively TRBD1 or TRBD2 (5 bases each). The germline CDR1 and CDR2 sequences are DFQATT and SNEGSKA (reference sequence). Trimming removed 6 bases from V and 6 bases from J, with 19 bases in between. The CDR3 totals 14 residues. The CDR3 DNA reads TGCAGTGCATGGGACCTTTTGGAACAGGATACGCAGTATTTT. As protein: CSAWDLLEQDTQYF.

By share of the sample, this clonotype is medium-sized. This chain connects TRBV2 to TRBJ2-1; D call uncertain. This CDR3 has 13 residues. The V gene lost 7 bases and the J gene lost 5 bases, with 12 bases spanning the gap. Germline CDR1 SNHLY, CDR2 FYNNEI. CDR3 bases: TGTGCCAGCATGATACAAGGCCACAATGAGCAGTTCTTC. It yields the protein CASMIQGHNEQFF.

By proportion, this clonotype is medium-sized. The chain carries TRBV13 and TRBJ2-7; D is unresolved. This CDR3 contains 15 residues. Looked up from germline, CDR1 is PRHDT and CDR2 is FYEKMQ (reference sequence). V was clipped by 0 bases and J by 2 bases, with 11 bases between them. The CDR3 spells CASSLGSPNPYEQYF. The DNA for the CDR3 is TGTGCCAGCAGCTTAGGTTCTCCGAATCCCTACGAGCAGTACTTC.